A selection of T cell receptor beta chains follows, all from one sample in a study of blood T cell repertoires in COVID-19. Assay used: immunoSEQ multiplex PCR; TCRdb lists only in-frame clones, some missing. Here the sample spans a few hundred thousand clones, roughly four fifths being singletons. Source material: PBMCs or T cells enriched from blood (not recorded which). The origin of the receptors is a woman aged 50 to 60 who had recovered from COVID-19. The CDR3 runs from the conserved cysteine through the conserved F or W. D genes are given only for firm matches.

v_gene: TRBV7-8
d_gene: NA
j_gene: TRBJ2-7
CDR3aa: CASSPGSAGLTPLEQYF

v_gene: TRBV7-3
d_gene: TRBD1
j_gene: TRBJ2-3
CDR3aa: CASSSGQARDTQYF

v_gene: TRBV19
d_gene: TRBD1
j_gene: TRBJ2-1
CDR3aa: CASSRLGGPNNEQFF

v_gene: TRBV5-4
d_gene: TRBD1
j_gene: TRBJ1-1
CDR3aa: CASSSGQGNTEAFF

v_gene: TRBV19
d_gene: TRBD2
j_gene: TRBJ2-1
CDR3aa: CASRSGVAGYNEQFF

v_gene: TRBV5-1
d_gene: TRBD2
j_gene: TRBJ2-3
CDR3aa: CASSLVAGVSTDTQYF

v_gene: TRBV5-8
d_gene: NA
j_gene: TRBJ2-1
CDR3aa: CASSYRVGYNEQFF

v_gene: TRBV5-6
d_gene: NA
j_gene: TRBJ2-3
CDR3aa: CASSLDEDTQYF

v_gene: TRBV5-8
d_gene: NA
j_gene: TRBJ1-2
CDR3aa: CASSPSGGHYGYTF

v_gene: TRBV7-2
d_gene: NA
j_gene: TRBJ2-2
CDR3aa: CASSFGGRGAGELFF

v_gene: TRBV14
d_gene: TRBD1
j_gene: TRBJ2-4
CDR3aa: CASSHSGQGAKNIQYF

v_gene: TRBV18
d_gene: TRBD2
j_gene: TRBJ2-7
CDR3aa: CASSLGLAGGPYEQYF

v_gene: TRBV9
d_gene: NA
j_gene: TRBJ2-7
CDR3aa: CASSPLGGEQYF

v_gene: TRBV4-2
d_gene: NA
j_gene: TRBJ1-5
CDR3aa: CASSEETGNQPQHF

v_gene: TRBV11-1
d_gene: TRBD1
j_gene: TRBJ2-2
CDR3aa: CASTQIRTGLAGELFF

v_gene: TRBV7-2
d_gene: TRBD1
j_gene: TRBJ1-2
CDR3aa: CASSLESGQRKGYGYTF

v_gene: TRBV2
d_gene: NA
j_gene: TRBJ1-2
CDR3aa: CASRGQSGGYTF

v_gene: TRBV12-3/TRBV12-4
d_gene: NA
j_gene: TRBJ2-7
CDR3aa: CASSIQLTYEQYF

v_gene: TRBV29-1
d_gene: TRBD1
j_gene: TRBJ1-1
CDR3aa: CSVEPIGQGLMNTEAFF

v_gene: TRBV2
d_gene: TRBD2
j_gene: TRBJ2-1
CDR3aa: CASRTTSGPYNEQFF

v_gene: TRBV5-1
d_gene: NA
j_gene: TRBJ1-1
CDR3aa: CASREYRDTEAFF

v_gene: TRBV6-5
d_gene: TRBD2
j_gene: TRBJ2-1
CDR3aa: CASSKGLAHYNEQFF

v_gene: TRBV9
d_gene: NA
j_gene: TRBJ1-1
CDR3aa: CASSRGDFDTEAFF

v_gene: TRBV7-2
d_gene: TRBD1
j_gene: TRBJ2-1
CDR3aa: CASSLALGTGALSYNEQFF

v_gene: TRBV3-1/TRBV3-2
d_gene: NA
j_gene: TRBJ1-1
CDR3aa: CASSFMNTEAFF

v_gene: TRBV6-5
d_gene: TRBD1
j_gene: TRBJ1-3
CDR3aa: CASSTDRVGNTIYF

v_gene: TRBV10-3
d_gene: NA
j_gene: TRBJ1-6
CDR3aa: CAISPRRVAAESPLHF

v_gene: TRBV28
d_gene: NA
j_gene: TRBJ1-6
CDR3aa: CASSLEENSPLHF

v_gene: TRBV2
d_gene: TRBD1
j_gene: TRBJ1-2
CDR3aa: CAIRTGTNYGYTF

v_gene: TRBV27
d_gene: NA
j_gene: TRBJ2-2
CDR3aa: CASSFSGQDTGELFF

v_gene: TRBV5-1
d_gene: NA
j_gene: TRBJ2-2
CDR3aa: CASSLNNIGELFF

v_gene: TRBV14
d_gene: NA
j_gene: TRBJ2-2
CDR3aa: CASSQVFTGGELFF

v_gene: TRBV11-2
d_gene: TRBD1
j_gene: TRBJ1-5
CDR3aa: CASSKDRGQPQHF

v_gene: TRBV4-2
d_gene: NA
j_gene: TRBJ1-5
CDR3aa: CASSQVRQPQHF

v_gene: TRBV6-6
d_gene: NA
j_gene: TRBJ1-1
CDR3aa: CASEKVANTEAFF

v_gene: TRBV3-1/TRBV3-2
d_gene: TRBD1
j_gene: TRBJ1-1
CDR3aa: CASSFNPGGLIAEAFF

v_gene: TRBV3-1/TRBV3-2
d_gene: TRBD1
j_gene: TRBJ1-2
CDR3aa: CASSQDRVPGQGPYTF

v_gene: TRBV27
d_gene: TRBD1
j_gene: TRBJ2-6
CDR3aa: CATRTGSGANVLTF

v_gene: TRBV7-2
d_gene: NA
j_gene: TRBJ1-2
CDR3aa: CASSLLGSGYTF

v_gene: TRBV20-1
d_gene: NA
j_gene: TRBJ2-3
CDR3aa: CSASVKGSTDTQYF

v_gene: TRBV7-2
d_gene: NA
j_gene: TRBJ1-1
CDR3aa: CASSSPGLPNTEAFF

v_gene: TRBV7-2
d_gene: NA
j_gene: TRBJ1-5
CDR3aa: CASSLFSGGVEAQHF

v_gene: TRBV5-6
d_gene: NA
j_gene: TRBJ1-2
CDR3aa: CASNKGLKANYGYTF

v_gene: TRBV6-6
d_gene: NA
j_gene: TRBJ1-6
CDR3aa: CASSYTNSGKVSPLHF

v_gene: TRBV2
d_gene: NA
j_gene: TRBJ1-5
CDR3aa: CASSEPGKRDSNQPQHF

v_gene: TRBV5-8
d_gene: NA
j_gene: TRBJ1-4
CDR3aa: CASDWGTKNEKLFF

v_gene: TRBV7-9
d_gene: NA
j_gene: TRBJ1-1
CDR3aa: CASSSGRGQMNTEAFF

v_gene: TRBV5-1
d_gene: NA
j_gene: TRBJ1-1
CDR3aa: CASSPGGPNTEAFF

v_gene: TRBV30
d_gene: NA
j_gene: TRBJ2-7
CDR3aa: CAWSLVSYEQYF

v_gene: TRBV14
d_gene: NA
j_gene: TRBJ1-1
CDR3aa: CASSQDPVTEAFF

v_gene: TRBV11-2
d_gene: TRBD2
j_gene: TRBJ2-1
CDR3aa: CASSSLAGVTYNEQFF

v_gene: TRBV12-5
d_gene: NA
j_gene: TRBJ1-3
CDR3aa: CASGLQATFSGNTIYF